The 14 T cell receptor beta chains listed next were all sequenced from one sample in a study of identical twins (TCRdb year 2016). Libraries were prepared through 5' RACE. This sample was sequenced with an Illumina HiSeq 2000. In-frame beta chains were kept once TCRdb had trimmed the public reads at Q25 with fastp and called clones with MiXCR. Each entry is one CDR3 protein sequence, shown with its most common DNA and genes. For this sample there are about 890,000 distinct CDR3 sequences; 12% appear just once. About 1.6% of the sample belongs to the ten largest clones. The same sample was also studied in work on yellow fever vaccine responses in identical twins.

The sequenced sample was PBMCs. Receptors originate from a woman in her late teens or twenties in good health.

This chain joins TRBV7-2 and TRBJ2-1; TRBD2 agrees at 11 bases. The V gene's germline CDR1 is SGHTA and CDR2 FQGNSA. The CDR3 length is 15 residues. V lost 2 bases, J lost 8 bases, and 5 bases stayed unmatched. The CDR3 sequence is CASSLPGTSGHEQFF. CDR3 in DNA: TGTGCCAGCAGCTTACCCGGGACTAGCGGCCATGAGCAGTTCTTC.

In its sample, this clonotype was seen a few times. The chain uses TRBV15 and TRBJ2-2; D is possibly TRBD1 (5 bases). V was cut by 0 bases and J by 5 bases, with 13 bases left in between. In germline, CDR1 is LNHNV, CDR2 YYDKDF (reference sequence). CDR3 length equals 16 residues. The CDR3 DNA sequence: TGTGCCACCAGCAGAGATAGAGCAGGGCGAACCGGGGAGCTGTTTTTT. The encoded protein is CATSRDRAGRTGELFF.

This clonotype turned up a few times. The CDR3 spells CASSSTGGIYEQYF. In nucleotides, the CDR3 is TGTGCCAGCAGCTCGACAGGGGGCATATACGAGCAGTACTTC. The chain employs TRBV7-3 and TRBJ2-7, with 10 bases matching TRBD1. The CDR3 extends over 14 amino acids. The junction had 4 bases not matched to a gene; V was cut back by 4 bases and J by 4 bases. Germline-derived CDR1 and CDR2 are SGHTA and FQGTGA.

There are a few counts of this clonotype. The CDR3 nucleotides are TGTGCCAGCAGTGAACTCGGGAGGGCCGGTAATGAGCAGTTCTTC. It specifies CASSELGRAGNEQFF. V gene TRBV2 combines with J gene TRBJ2-1; 8 positions match TRBD2. V was clipped by 2 bases and J by 7 bases; unmatched bases: 7. This CDR3 spans 15 amino acids. In germline, CDR1 is SNHLY, CDR2 FYNNEI.

This clonotype was picked up a small number of times. J is TRBJ2-5 and V is TRBV19; 10 bases align to TRBD2. Germline V CDR1 and CDR2: LNHDA, SQIVND (reference sequence). V gave up 5 bases and J gave up 5 bases; unmatched junction bases: 8. The CDR3 has 15 amino acids. The DNA of the CDR3 is TGTGCCAGTAGTGGTAGACTAGCGGGCGGGGAGACCCAGTACTTC. Its translation: CASSGRLAGGETQYF.

This chain joins TRBV5-1 and TRBJ2-3, with 10 bases matching TRBD2. With V trimmed by 4 bases and J by 0 bases, 23 bases remained unmatched. This CDR3 comprises 22 residues. Germline-derived CDR1 and CDR2 are SGHRS and YFSETQ. DNA of the CDR3: TGCGCCAGCAGCCACGTCGAATTACCCTGGCTAGCGGGGGATTCTAGCACAGATACGCAGTATTTT. It specifies CASSHVELPWLAGDSSTDTQYF.

There are a few counts of this clonotype. CDR3 region: CASILTGGTDTQYF. CDR3 DNA: TGTGCCAGCATCTTGACAGGCGGCACAGATACGCAGTATTTT. The genes are TRBV12-3 or TRBV12-4 and TRBJ2-3; maybe TRBD1 (6 bases). V lost 7 bases and J 1 base, leaving 12 bases between the germline ends. This CDR3 is 14 amino acids long.

This clonotype was observed many times. The chain recombines TRBV7-9 with TRBJ1-1; unclear D gene. Trimming removed 5 bases at V and 4 bases at J, with 20 bases between. Germline values: CDR1 SEHNR, CDR2 FQNEAQ (reference sequence). The CDR3 spans 16 residues. The CDR3 sequence: CASSRMSGLLGTEAFF. Written as DNA, the CDR3 is TGTGCCAGCAGCCGAATGTCGGGGTTATTGGGCACTGAAGCTTTCTTT.

This sequence joins TRBV3-1 and TRBJ2-7; the D gene is possibly TRBD2 (6 bases). CDR3 length equals 17 residues. Trimming took off 0 bases at V and 4 bases at J, with 19 bases between the two ends. Germline lookup yields CDR1 LGHDT and CDR2 YNNKEL (reference sequence). This chain's CDR3 is CASSQDGNRVGTYEQYF. The CDR3 DNA follows: TGTGCCAGCAGCCAAGATGGGAACCGCGTCGGGACTTACGAGCAGTACTTC.

The table lists this clonotype with a few counts. This chain uses TRBV12-3 or TRBV12-4 with TRBJ2-2; D might be TRBD2 (6 bases). The length of the CDR3 is 13 residues. Trimming took 4 bases from V and 7 from J, leaving 10 bases between them. CDR3 sequence (DNA): TGTGCCAGCAGTTGGAGGGATAACGGGGAGCTGTTTTTT. Residues: CASSWRDNGELFF.

CDR3 sequence: CASSQDPPALNEKLFF. The CDR3 region has the DNA TGCGCCAGCAGCCAAGATCCCCCAGCTTTGAATGAAAAACTGTTTTTT. The chain is built from TRBV4-1 and TRBJ1-4; D gene unclear. This CDR3 comprises 16 residues. Germline V gene sequence: CDR1 MGHRA, CDR2 YSYEKL. With 0 bases removed from V and 5 bases from J, the gap between germline ends came to 13 bases.

The gene calls are TRBV12-3 or TRBV12-4 and TRBJ2-7; D ambiguous. This CDR3 region has 13 residues. V lost 6 bases to trimming and J lost 5 bases, with 14 bases between them. The DNA for the CDR3 is TGTGCCAGCAGAACCGCGGCCATCCACGAGCAGTACTTC. Translating it yields CASRTAAIHEQYF.

This clonotype was seen a handful of times. The V and J genes are TRBV12-3 or TRBV12-4 and TRBJ1-1, with TRBD1 matching over 10 bases. CDR3 length: 12 residues. Losses at the gene ends were 6 bases for V and 9 bases for J; bases not matched to a gene: 4. The CDR3 here is CASSTDRGQAFF. The CDR3, as DNA: TGTGCCAGCAGCACAGACAGGGGGCAAGCTTTCTTT.

This clonotype was counted at least ten times. The chain is built from TRBV5-1 and TRBJ2-1, with 8 bases aligning to TRBD1. Per germline, CDR1 SGHRS and CDR2 YFSETQ. CDR3 length: 14 residues. Trimming took 4 bases from V and 8 from J; bases not matched to a gene: 8. The CDR3 DNA is TGCGCCAGCAGCCAGGGACAGGTCTTCCATGAGCAGTTCTTC. Translation: CASSQGQVFHEQFF.